Included here is one T cell receptor beta chain sequence, with context. Its antigen is not known. These data belong to a study of T cell clonotyping in hematopoietic cell transplantation. Study results and limitations: At the given depth, recipient repertoires were over 97% de novo clonotypes. Broader posttransplant TCR repertoire diversity was predicted by graft donor and pretransplant recipient Inverse Simpson Index values. CD4 and CD8 repertoire contributions could not be separated without sorting.

Repertoires were generated with immunoSEQ multiplex PCR, while TCRdb's copy carries only in-frame clones and drops some. This sample has some 29,000 clones; approximately 90% occur once, and the top ten carry around 10%. In germline, CDR1 is MNHEY, CDR2 SMNVEV (reference sequence). V was pared by 8 bases and J by 1 base, with 5 bases of the junction left unmatched. The CDR3 is made up of 14 amino acids. This sample comprised PBMCs, obtained 100 days after allogeneic stem cell transplant. The receptor's source is a female patient aged 45-65 years who had an allogeneic stem cell transplant from a related donor, so the T cells may come from the graft donor. Some clones in this sample may be carry-over from other donors' samples. This rearrangement joins TRBV27 to TRBJ1-5, with 7 bases fitting TRBD1. This chain's CDR3 is CASADRASNQPQHF. The CDR3, as DNA: TGTGCCAGCGCAGACAGGGCCAGCAATCAGCCCCAGCATTTT.